Shown below are 13 T cell receptor beta chains from a single sample sequenced in a study of identical twins. TCRdb itself ran the 5' RACE reads through MiXCR, one entry per CDR3 protein. The sample contains hundreds of thousands of distinct CDR3 sequences, roughly an eighth of which appear only once. This same sample was also taken into another study, of yellow fever vaccine responses in identical twins.

Sequencing was done on a sample of PBMCs. The origin of the receptors is a young woman in good health.

The chain recombines TRBV2 with TRBJ2-6; a weak D match, TRBD1 (6 bases). V lost 10 bases to trimming and J lost 1 base, with 17 bases between them. Per the germline V gene, CDR1 is SNHLY and CDR2 is FYNNEI. The CDR3 consists of 16 residues. This CDR3 reads CATRTTGQSGANVLTF. CDR3 DNA: TGTGCCACCCGTACGACCGGACAGTCTGGGGCCAACGTCCTGACTTTC.

This clonotype has more than one count but fewer than ten. This rearrangement joins TRBV20-1 to TRBJ1-2; TRBD1 might be the D (5 bases). This CDR3 has 16 residues. Trimming pared 5 bases from V and 4 bases from J, leaving 23 bases between. Germline assignment: CDR1 DFQATT and CDR2 SNEGSKA (reference sequence). The CDR3 DNA reads as TGCAGTGCTCCTGCCGGGCCTTCGGTTGGGGGCTATGGCTACACCTTC. Translating it yields CSAPAGPSVGGYGYTF.

The chain is built from TRBV10-1 and TRBJ2-1; a possible D gene is TRBD1 (6 bases). CDR1 and CDR2 from the germline V gene are WNHNN and SYGVQD (reference sequence). V was shortened by 3 bases and J by 6 bases, with 15 bases between the two germline ends. CDR3 length: 15 residues. The CDR3 sequence: CASSDPGHGPNEQFF. CDR3 DNA: TGCGCCAGCAGTGACCCGGGACACGGACCCAATGAGCAGTTCTTC.

This rearrangement joins TRBV6-6 to TRBJ2-1; D is uncertain. The CDR3 extends over 13 amino acids. Germline V gene lookup returns CDR1 MNHNY and CDR2 SVGAGI (reference sequence). Trimming took off 6 bases at V and 8 bases at J, with 14 bases between the two ends. CDR3 sequence (DNA): TGTGCCAGCAGACCCCGTACCTGGGATGAGCAGTTCTTC. This encodes CASRPRTWDEQFF.

This clonotype has only a few counts. The chain joins TRBV20-1 to TRBJ2-1; 8 positions match TRBD1. This CDR3 comprises 15 residues. Germline assignment: CDR1 DFQATT and CDR2 SNEGSKA (reference sequence). Trimming took 5 bases from V and 1 from J; bases not matched to a gene: 7. The CDR3 DNA reads as TGCAGTGCTGGCCGACAGGGGAGGTCCTACAATGAGCAGTTCTTC. Amino acids: CSAGRQGRSYNEQFF.

This sequence joins TRBV12-3 or TRBV12-4 and TRBJ1-1; D is uncertain. Trimming shortened V by 5 bases and J by 3 bases, and 13 bases separated the two germline ends. The CDR3 loop spans 14 amino acids. CDR3 sequence (DNA): TGTGCCAGCAGTGACTGGGAGGAGGACACTGAAGCTTTCTTT. Residues: CASSDWEEDTEAFF.

V gene TRBV5-1 combines with J gene TRBJ2-5; 7 nucleotides line up with TRBD2. Germline V gene sequence: CDR1 SGHRS, CDR2 YFSETQ. This CDR3 region has 14 residues. The junction had 5 bases not matched to a gene; V was cut back by 4 bases and J by 2 bases. CDR3 sequence reads: CASSPQRGQETQYF. The CDR3 bases are TGCGCCAGCAGCCCCCAGCGGGGTCAAGAGACCCAGTACTTC.

In this sample, this clonotype turned up a few times. V gene TRBV29-1 combines with J gene TRBJ2-3; 12 bases are shared with TRBD2. CDR1 is SQVTM, CDR2 ANQGSEA, per germline. The V and J ends lost 0 bases and 6 bases, in that order; junction bases with no gene match: 10. The CDR3 spans 17 residues. The CDR3 bases are TGCAGCGTTGAAGATCCGGGGCTAGCGGGAGGGGTGGATACGCAGTATTTT. This encodes CSVEDPGLAGGVDTQYF.

The V and J genes are TRBV7-9 and TRBJ1-2; D is ambiguous. Germline loops: CDR1 SEHNR, CDR2 FQNEAQ (reference sequence). Trimming stripped 1 base from V and 6 bases from J, with 15 bases between. The CDR3 consists of 15 residues. The CDR3 nucleotides read TGTGCCAGCAGCTTAGGAGTCGCGGAGAGTGATGGCTACACCTTC. Amino acid sequence: CASSLGVAESDGYTF.

In this sample, this clonotype turned up a few times. The genes are TRBV6-8 and TRBJ1-1, with TRBD1 matching 7 bases. CDR3 length: 14 amino acids. Germline values: CDR1 MNHGY, CDR2 SAAAGT. The V gene end was trimmed by 6 bases and the J gene end by 5 bases; junction bases not matched to a gene: 9. CDR3 sequence reads: CASSEQGQRTEAFF. DNA of the CDR3: TGTGCCAGCAGCGAACAGGGGCAGAGGACTGAAGCTTTCTTT.

The chain uses TRBV2 and TRBJ2-1, with D hard to call. The CDR3 is 17 residues long. Germline values: CDR1 SNHLY, CDR2 FYNNEI. Trimming took off 0 bases at V and 5 bases at J, with 17 bases between the two ends. The CDR3 coding sequence is TGTGCCAGCAGTGAAGCGCTTATACCTCGTAAAGACAATGAGCAGTTCTTC. Residues: CASSEALIPRKDNEQFF. Based on the CDR3 plus reference TRBV2 and TRBJ2-1, the full variable domain is EPEVTQTPSHQVTQMGQEVILRCVPISNHLYFYWYRQILGQKVEFLVSFYNNEISEKSEIFDDQFSVERPDGSNFTLKIRSTKLEDSAMYFCASSEALIPRKDNEQFFGPGTRLTVL.

The J gene is TRBJ2-7, the V gene TRBV3-1, with 14 bases aligning to TRBD2. This CDR3 is 15 amino acids long. V dropped 4 bases and J dropped 5; count of bases not matched to a gene: 4. Germline values: CDR1 LGHDT, CDR2 YNNKEL (reference sequence). CDR3 sequence (DNA): TGTGCCAGCAGCCTGGGACTAGCGGGAGCTGACGAGCAGTACTTC. Its protein product is CASSLGLAGADEQYF.

The rearrangement joins TRBV7-2 to TRBJ2-3; 12 bases match TRBD2. This CDR3 contains 16 residues. Germline V lookup: CDR1 SGHTA, CDR2 FQGNSA. V was pared by 5 bases and J by 14 bases, with 17 bases of the junction left unmatched. CDR3 coding DNA: TGTGCCAGCAGCAGTAGGACTAGCGGGGTTATCCCCCGTCCGTATTTT. This gives the protein CASSSRTSGVIPRPYF.